A single sample is the source of the 12 T cell receptor beta chains below, sequenced in a study of beta chain features in type 1 diabetes. Expressed TCRB transcripts got sequenced, as all isolated RNA was reverse transcribed. Assay: immunoSEQ multiplex PCR; the TCRdb copy retains only in-frame clones and omits some. The sample shows about 180,000 clones, about 12% of them seen only once. Sequenced input: central memory CD4+ T cells from blood. The source is a young woman in good health.

J is TRBJ2-1 and V is TRBV7-9; 11 bases match TRBD2. Germline lookup yields CDR1 SEHNR and CDR2 FQNEAQ (reference sequence). This CDR3 region has 14 residues. V dropped 2 bases and J dropped 12; count of bases not matched to a gene: 6. CDR3 amino acids: CASSLTSGRIRQFF. In DNA form, the CDR3 reads TGTGCCAGCAGCTTAACTAGCGGGAGAATTCGGCAGTTCTTC.

This clone occurred a few times. This chain uses TRBV18 with TRBJ2-4, with D hard to call. The CDR3 is made up of 12 amino acids. V dropped 0 bases and J dropped 8 bases, with 5 bases sitting between them. Per the germline V gene, CDR1 is KGHSH and CDR2 is LQKENI. The CDR3 nucleotides are TGTGCCAGCTCACCACCCGCGGACATTCAGTACTTC. Protein: CASSPPADIQYF.

Only a few counts were recorded for this clone. This sequence joins TRBV25-1 and TRBJ1-2; 8 bases are a match to TRBD1. Germline V lookup: CDR1 MGHDK, CDR2 SYGVNS. V shed 4 bases and J 4 bases; nucleotides not matched to a gene: 5. The CDR3 runs to 14 residues. CDR3 region: CASSGQGAIYGYTF. In DNA form, the CDR3 reads TGTGCCAGCAGTGGCCAGGGGGCGATCTATGGCTACACCTTC.

The sample holds a few counts of this clone. The chain carries TRBV28 and TRBJ2-3; no clear D. V dropped 6 bases and J dropped 5 bases, with 12 bases sitting between them. This CDR3 is 13 amino acids long. Germline lookup yields CDR1 MDHEN and CDR2 SYDVKM. The chain's CDR3 is CASRETHLDTQYF. CDR3 coding DNA: TGTGCCAGCAGGGAGACTCACCTAGATACGCAGTATTTT.

V and J are TRBV29-1 and TRBJ2-5, with 14 bases that match TRBD2. The CDR3 is made up of 15 amino acids. CDR1 is SQVTM and CDR2 is ANQGSEA in the germline V gene. The J segment lost 5 bases and the V segment lost 8 bases, leaving 10 bases of the junction unmatched. The CDR3 here is CSYFGLAGGGETQYF. The CDR3 bases are TGCAGCTATTTCGGACTAGCGGGAGGTGGGGAGACCCAGTACTTC.

This sequence joins TRBV6-5 and TRBJ2-7; TRBD1 aligns across 7 bases. J was trimmed by 2 bases and V by 9 bases; bases with no gene match: 7. Germline loops: CDR1 MNHEY, CDR2 SVGAGI. This CDR3 region has 13 residues. CDR3 sequence: CASWGQSAYEQYF. In DNA, the CDR3 is TGTGCCAGTTGGGGACAGTCAGCCTACGAGCAGTACTTC.

This clone was detected a few times. This chain uses TRBV5-1 with TRBJ2-5; D is possibly TRBD1 (5 bases). Germline lookup yields CDR1 SGHRS and CDR2 YFSETQ. The V and J ends lost 7 bases and 10 bases respectively, with 17 bases between them. The length of the CDR3 is 12 residues. The CDR3 loop is CASSQRGEVQYF. The CDR3 nucleotides are TGCGCCAGCTCACAAAGGGGCGAAGTCCAGTACTTC.

This clone was detected a few times. The CDR3 DNA is TGTGCCAGCTCACTGATCGACAGGGAGACTGCTGAAGCTTTCTTT. This sequence encodes CASSLIDRETAEAFF. The V call is TRBV18, the J call TRBJ1-1; 7 positions match TRBD1. The V gene's germline CDR1 is KGHSH and CDR2 LQKENI. The CDR3 is 15 residues long. The trim removed 4 bases at V and 6 bases at J, leaving 11 bases unmatched.

The rearrangement uses TRBV28 and TRBJ1-2, with D unclear. This CDR3 contains 13 residues. Germline loops: CDR1 MDHEN, CDR2 SYDVKM. Trimming shortened V by 2 bases and J by 4 bases, and 8 bases separated the two germline ends. The CDR3 protein is CASSLDSSYGYTF. CDR3 bases: TGTGCCAGCAGTTTAGACTCTTCCTATGGCTACACCTTC.

This clone was observed a few times. V is TRBV6-6 and J is TRBJ2-4, with TRBD2 matching over 8 bases. Losses at the gene ends were 6 bases for V and 0 bases for J; bases not matched to a gene: 4. The CDR3 runs 15 residues. CDR1 and CDR2 (germline): MNHNY, SVGAGI (reference sequence). CDR3 in amino acids: CASSIAGLAKNIQYF. As DNA, the CDR3 is TGTGCCAGCAGCATAGCGGGACTAGCCAAAAACATTCAGTACTTC.

This clone was counted many times. This chain uses TRBV28 with TRBJ2-6; unclear D gene. Per the germline V gene, CDR1 is MDHEN and CDR2 is SYDVKM. Trimming took off 8 bases at V and 0 bases at J, with 5 bases between the two ends. CDR3 length: 13 residues. The CDR3 loop reads CASVLSGANVLTF. The CDR3, as DNA: TGTGCCAGCGTCCTCTCTGGGGCCAACGTCCTGACTTTC.

There are a few counts of this clone. This rearrangement joins TRBV30 to TRBJ2-6, with 11 bases matching TRBD1. V dropped 5 bases and J dropped 4; count of bases not matched to a gene: 10. CDR3 length equals 17 residues. The germline V gene has CDR1 GTSNPN and CDR2 SVGIG (reference sequence). CDR3 in amino acids: CAWFRDRGASGANVLTF. CDR3 sequence (DNA): TGTGCCTGGTTCCGGGACAGGGGGGCGTCGGGGGCCAACGTCCTGACTTTC.